The 23 T cell receptor beta chains reported below all come from one sample, sequenced in a study of T-cell memory formation after mild COVID-19. TCRdb recomputed calls from the 5' RACE reads with MiXCR, one row per CDR3 protein. The sample includes hundreds of thousands of distinct CDR3 sequences, roughly 18% of them seen just once. The sequenced material came from PBMCs or a T cell subset sorted from them (not recorded which). These receptors all come from a man aged 18 to 30 who had mild COVID-19 (a few samples of this study predate the infection). Cell type and time point are not known.

This clonotype showed up just a few times. V usage is TRBV4-1 and J usage is TRBJ2-7; TRBD1 matches at 9 bases. This CDR3 has 15 amino acids. Losses at the gene ends were 4 bases for V and 4 bases for J; bases not matched to a gene: 8. Germline lookup yields CDR1 MGHRA and CDR2 YSYEKL. The CDR3 DNA reads TGCGCCAGCAGCCTGGGACAGGGAGGATGGTACGAGCAGTACTTC. Its translation is CASSLGQGGWYEQYF.

This clonotype was seen a few times. V gene TRBV7-9 combines with J gene TRBJ2-5; D is undetermined. Germline CDR1 reads SEHNR; CDR2 reads FQNEAQ (reference sequence). V lost 5 bases, J lost 4 bases, and 11 bases lay in between. This CDR3 contains 13 residues. DNA of the CDR3: TGTGCCAGCAGCATACTCGGGCGAGAGACCCAGTACTTC. Encoded protein: CASSILGRETQYF.

This sequence joins TRBV12-5 and TRBJ2-2, with D possibly being TRBD1 (5 bases). With 3 bases removed from V and 6 bases from J, the gap between germline ends came to 11 bases. This CDR3 is 14 amino acids long. From germline, CDR1 is LGHNT and CDR2 FRNRAP. This chain's CDR3 is CASGLPGHSGELFF. The CDR3, as DNA: TGTGCTAGTGGTTTACCTGGACACTCCGGGGAGCTGTTTTTT.

This clonotype has just a few counts. J is TRBJ2-2 and V is TRBV6-6; 7 nucleotides align to TRBD1. V dropped 2 bases and J dropped 2; count of bases not matched to a gene: 5. Germline values: CDR1 MNHNY, CDR2 SVGAGI (reference sequence). This CDR3 region has 16 residues. CDR3 protein: CASSYPGTANTGELFF. CDR3 nucleotide sequence: TGTGCCAGCAGTTACCCTGGGACAGCCAACACCGGGGAGCTGTTTTTT.

This clonotype has just a few counts. Since a much larger clone is just one base distant, this may be a read error. V and J are TRBV12-3 or TRBV12-4 and TRBJ1-5; D is unclear. Trimming stripped 6 bases from V and 4 bases from J, with 10 bases between. The CDR3 consists of 13 residues. For the CDR3, the DNA is TGTGCCAGCAGCGTGGCGGGGAATCAGCCCCAGCATTTT. Encoded protein: CASSVAGNQPQHF.

This clonotype occurred a few times. The CDR3 region is CASSSRATNEKLFF. The CDR3 DNA reads TGTGCCAGCAGCTCACGGGCAACTAATGAAAAACTGTTTTTT. V and J are TRBV5-5 and TRBJ1-4; D is unresolved. From germline, CDR1 is SGHKS and CDR2 YYEKEE (reference sequence). The CDR3 sequence is 14 residues long. The germline V and J ends were trimmed by 3 bases and 0 bases, with 6 bases remaining between them.

This clonotype has more than one count but fewer than ten. The chain links TRBV7-2 to TRBJ2-3; 7 positions match TRBD2. V dropped 3 bases and J dropped 0; count of bases not matched to a gene: 3. CDR3 length: 15 amino acids. Germline CDR1 is SGHTA and CDR2 is FQGNSA. The CDR3 region has the DNA TGTGCCAGCAGCTTTGCGGGGGTTAGCACAGATACGCAGTATTTT. Its protein is CASSFAGVSTDTQYF.

This clonotype came up a few times. The rearrangement joins TRBV7-9 to TRBJ2-7, with D possibly matching TRBD1 (5 bases). The CDR3 is 14 amino acids. Trimming shortened V by 5 bases and J by 2 bases, and 13 bases separated the two germline ends. CDR1 and CDR2 from the germline V gene are SEHNR and FQNEAQ (reference sequence). CDR3 in amino acids: CASSNLQVTYEQYF. The CDR3 DNA reads as TGTGCCAGCAGCAATTTACAGGTTACCTACGAGCAGTACTTC.

The chain joins TRBV15 to TRBJ2-2, with D uncertain. CDR3 length equals 15 residues. Germline V lookup: CDR1 LNHNV, CDR2 YYDKDF (reference sequence). Trimming shortened V by 0 bases and J by 1 base, and 6 bases separated the two germline ends. CDR3 DNA sequence: TGTGCCACCAGCAGAGATCCCCAGAACACCGGGGAGCTGTTTTTT. Translating gives CATSRDPQNTGELFF.

V gene TRBV6-1 combines with J gene TRBJ1-1; D remains ambiguous. Germline V CDR1 and CDR2: MNHNS, SASEGT. Deletions cut 4 bases from V and 8 bases from J, with 14 bases between. The CDR3 length is 13 residues. Here the CDR3 reads CASSGRAALEAFF. In DNA form, the CDR3 reads TGTGCCAGCAGTGGGAGGGCAGCTTTGGAAGCTTTCTTT.

The rearrangement uses TRBV7-2 and TRBJ2-3, with 12 bases identical to TRBD1. The J segment lost 11 bases and the V segment lost 6 bases, leaving 18 bases of the junction unmatched. Germline V gene lookup returns CDR1 SGHTA and CDR2 FQGNSA. CDR3 length equals 17 residues. The CDR3 nucleotides are TGTGCCAGCAGGCCTGGTGGGGGACAGGGGGCAAAAGGGGAGCAGTATTTT. It translates to CASRPGGGQGAKGEQYF. Supplemented by reference TRBV7-2 and TRBJ2-3, the full variable domain reads GAGVSQSPSNKVTEKGKDVELRCDPISGHTALYWYRQSLGQGLEFLIYFQGNSAPDKSGLPSDRFSAERTGGSVSTLTIQRTQQEDSAVYLCASRPGGGQGAKGEQYFGPGTRLTVL.

In DNA form, the CDR3 reads TGTGCCAGCAGTTCATCGGCGGGGCCCTGGACCTATGGCTACACCTTC. Amino acids: CASSSSAGPWTYGYTF. The chain couples TRBV27 to TRBJ1-2, with D maybe TRBD1 (5 bases). The CDR3 runs to 16 residues. Trimming removed 4 bases from V and 4 bases from J, with 19 bases in between. Germline assignment: CDR1 MNHEY and CDR2 SMNVEV (reference sequence).

The chain has TRBV10-3 and TRBJ1-4; TRBD1 matches at 9 bases. The CDR3 extends over 13 amino acids. V lost 10 bases, J lost 4 bases, and 4 bases stayed unmatched. Germline V gene data show CDR1 as ENHRY and CDR2 as SYGVKD. In DNA, the CDR3 is TGTGCCAGCTCGGGACAGGGTAATGAAAAACTGTTTTTT. Its protein product is CASSGQGNEKLFF.

The chain carries TRBV5-6 and TRBJ2-3; the D gene is possibly TRBD1 (6 bases). The CDR3 has 15 residues. The germline V gene has CDR1 SGHDT and CDR2 YYEEEE. Trimming left V 4 bases short and J 6 bases short, with 18 bases between. The CDR3 here is CASSPFTGNLDTQYF. In DNA, the CDR3 is TGTGCCAGCAGCCCTTTTACAGGGAATCTTGATACGCAGTATTTT.

This clonotype was seen a few times. The CDR3 coding sequence is TGTGCCAGCAGTGTGACAGGGACCGACATTCAGTACTTC. Protein: CASSVTGTDIQYF. V gene TRBV25-1 combines with J gene TRBJ2-4; the match to TRBD1 covers 7 bases. The germline V gene has CDR1 MGHDK and CDR2 SYGVNS. CDR3 size: 13 residues. Unmatched junction bases numbered 5, after V lost 4 bases and J lost 8 bases. The full variable domain, its missing parts supplied by reference TRBV25-1 and TRBJ2-4, is EADIYQTPRYLVIGTGKKITLECSQTMGHDKMYWYQQDPGMELHLIHYSYGVNSTEKGDLSSESTVSRIRTEHFPLTLESARPSHTSQYLCASSVTGTDIQYFGAGTRLSVL.

As regards this clonotype: A read error may explain this, as a much larger clone is one base away. The genes are TRBV7-9 and TRBJ1-6, with D hard to call. There are 13 residues in the CDR3. Germline CDR1 is SEHNR and CDR2 is FQNEAQ (reference sequence). V was shortened by 0 bases and J by 8 bases, with 5 bases between the two germline ends. CDR3 in amino acids: CASSLARDSPLHF. In nucleotides, the CDR3 is TGTGCCAGCAGCTTAGCTAGGGATTCACCCCTCCACTTT.

This clonotype has a handful of counts. The chain combines TRBV18 with TRBJ2-6, with D perhaps being TRBD1 or TRBD2 (5 bases each). V lost 0 bases to trimming and J lost 1 base, with 7 bases between them. The germline V gene has CDR1 KGHSH and CDR2 LQKENI. The CDR3 covers 16 residues. The CDR3 DNA reads TGTGCCAGCTCACCACCTTGGGGGTCTGGGGCCAACGTCCTGACTTTC. This sequence encodes CASSPPWGSGANVLTF.

This clonotype turned up a few times. CDR3 sequence (DNA): TGCGCCAGCAGCCAAGAATATCGGGGGACGGCCGAAGATACGCAGTATTTT. Protein: CASSQEYRGTAEDTQYF. The chain couples TRBV4-3 to TRBJ2-3; a weak D match, TRBD2 (6 bases). V was cut by 0 bases and J by 5 bases, with 18 bases left in between. Per germline, CDR1 LGHNA and CDR2 YSLEER. The CDR3 extends over 17 amino acids.

This clonotype was seen a handful of times. This chain uses TRBV20-1 with TRBJ2-2; D is ambiguous. There are 12 residues in the CDR3. CDR1 is DFQATT, CDR2 SNEGSKA, per germline (reference sequence). Trimming left V 7 bases short and J 2 bases short, with 8 bases between. The CDR3 region has the DNA TGCAGTGTCCACGGAAACACCGGGGAGCTGTTTTTT. Translation: CSVHGNTGELFF.

This clonotype came up a few times. This rearrangement joins TRBV4-3 to TRBJ2-2; 8 bases match TRBD2. The V segment lost 2 bases and the J segment 2 bases; nucleotides outside the gene matches: 13. This CDR3 spans 19 amino acids. Germline loops: CDR1 LGHNA, CDR2 YSLEER. In nucleotides, the CDR3 is TGCGCCAGCAGCCAACAGCCCCATTTTGCGGGGGGCAACACCGGGGAGCTGTTTTTT. This encodes CASSQQPHFAGGNTGELFF.

This clonotype was found a few times. The rearrangement links TRBV24-1 to TRBJ2-1; D unresolved. V was cut by 4 bases and J by 0 bases, with 12 bases left in between. This CDR3 has 16 residues. In germline, CDR1 is KGHDR, CDR2 SFDVKD. The CDR3 protein is CATSDATAYSYNEQFF. CDR3 sequence (DNA): TGTGCCACCAGTGACGCGACGGCCTACTCCTACAATGAGCAGTTCTTC.

The V gene is TRBV5-4, the J gene TRBJ2-1, with 7 bases identical to TRBD1. CDR1 is SGHNT and CDR2 is YYREEE in the germline V gene (reference sequence). The V segment lost 4 bases and the J segment 0 bases; nucleotides outside the gene matches: 7. The CDR3 extends over 16 amino acids. The CDR3 here is CASSNGQAFSYNEQFF. The CDR3 nucleotides read TGTGCCAGCAGCAACGGACAGGCCTTCTCCTACAATGAGCAGTTCTTC.

This clonotype was found many times. This chain connects TRBV25-1 to TRBJ2-5; 8 nucleotides line up with TRBD1. This CDR3 contains 14 residues. V lost 2 bases and J lost 5; bases outside the gene matches: 4. Germline values: CDR1 MGHDK, CDR2 SYGVNS. The DNA of the CDR3 is TGTGCCAGCAGTGAACAGGGGGCATCGGAGACCCAGTACTTC. Translating it yields CASSEQGASETQYF.